The source of this TCR beta chain is a study of metastatic and nonmetastatic thyroid tumors. Study-level background: The comparison covered peripheral blood and tumor or nodule tissue in malignant and benign thyroid patients.

Study-wide results and caveats: Versus benign nodules, malignant thyroid tumors reportedly had significantly higher TCR beta diversity, in blood and tumor.

Original processing notes: Clinicopathological groups of papillary thyroid cancer showed CDR3 differences that were used to build a distant-metastasis classifier. TCRdb re-clonotyped the PCR reads through MiXCR. These V and J calls derive from TCRdb rather than the authors' analysis. The sample yields 65,000 or so clones, 4% to 4.5% seen once. Trimming pared 4 bases from V and 7 bases from J, leaving 11 bases between. The CDR3 loop spans 13 amino acids. CDR1 SGHKS and CDR2 YYEKEE come from the germline V gene (reference sequence). Thyroid surgery was performed in patients who had received no treatment beforehand. This clone has ten or more counts. Its specificity is unknown.

The rearrangement uses TRBV5-5 and TRBJ1-4; D possibly corresponds to TRBD1 (5 bases). The sequenced sample consisted of blood. This clonotype originated in a female donor with papillary thyroid cancer or a benign thyroid nodule (not recorded which). Some clones in this sample may be carry-over from other donors' samples. The CDR3 spells CASSPGVGEKLFF. The CDR3 nucleotides are TGTGCCAGCAGCCCGGGGGTGGGTGAAAAACTGTTTTTT.